This T cell receptor beta chain was identified during a study of Graves' ophthalmopathy and Graves' hyperthyroidism. Amplifying from RNA transcripts, the study obtained TCR beta CDR3 regions. First-round RT-PCR employed HTBI primers, with a second-round multiplex PCR after it. MiXCR, applied by TCRdb to the multiplex PCR reads, yields one record per CDR3 protein. The sample holds hundreds of thousands of distinct CDR3 sequences, around 45% seen once. This clonotype came up a few times. Trimming stripped 6 bases from V and 2 bases from J, with 22 bases between. CDR3 length: 16 residues. Germline assignment: CDR1 DFQATT and CDR2 SNEGSKA (reference sequence).

Sequencing was carried out using peripheral blood. The chain recombines TRBV20-1 with TRBJ1-2; tentative D call: TRBD1 (6 bases). This sequence originates from an adult man with Graves' ophthalmopathy. The CDR3 DNA reads TGCAGTGCATACCCTGGTCCGAGGGGGGTGAACTATGGCTACACCTTC. Encoded protein: CSAYPGPRGVNYGYTF.